The subject of this entry is one T cell receptor (beta chain). The authors ran a second PCR of about 6 to 12 cycles using a sample-barcoded 5' primer and a J-beta primer mix. TCRdb re-analysed the 5' RACE reads in MiXCR, keeping a single row per CDR3 protein. Among over 950,000 distinct CDR3 sequences listed, about 53% were seen once. Extraction of total RNA produced a minimum of 5 micrograms from each sample. These data originate in a study of blood T cells in healthy people across ages. Germline CDR1 and CDR2: KGHSH and LQKENI. V lost 1 base to trimming and J lost 1 base, with 13 bases between them. The CDR3 consists of 16 residues.

This receptor was taken from a woman aged 55-70 years in good health. V usage is TRBV18 and J usage is TRBJ2-5; D not resolved. The sample consisted of blood. CDR3: CASSPQVLTLQETQYF. CDR3 in DNA: TGTGCCAGCTCACCACAAGTCTTGACGCTCCAAGAGACCCAGTACTTC.